This TCR beta chain came from a study of cytomegalovirus exposure and HLA in healthy donors. Broader study findings: When a later analysis compared HLA-associated TCR beta chains with equally common others, the HLA-associated chains turned out to be more clonally expanded and to have lower generation probabilities.

The length of the CDR3 is 14 residues. Trimming took off 5 bases at V and 7 bases at J, with 15 bases between the two ends. CDR1 SGHNT and CDR2 YENEEA come from the germline V gene. Notes on this clone: What it binds is not known.

PCR primers comprised 60 Vbeta and 13 Jbeta primers. Some clones are missing from TCRdb's copy, which holds only in-frame ones; the method was immunoSEQ multiplex PCR. Here the sample table reports fewer than 85,000 clones. Material: PBMCs. This TCR was recovered from a woman aged 40-49 years in good health and CMV-seropositive. V gene TRBV11-3 combines with J gene TRBJ2-1; perhaps TRBD2 as D (6 bases). The CDR3 DNA is TGTGCCAGCAGCCGCGGTCTAGCGAGTAATGAGCAGTTCTTC. Its translation: CASSRGLASNEQFF.